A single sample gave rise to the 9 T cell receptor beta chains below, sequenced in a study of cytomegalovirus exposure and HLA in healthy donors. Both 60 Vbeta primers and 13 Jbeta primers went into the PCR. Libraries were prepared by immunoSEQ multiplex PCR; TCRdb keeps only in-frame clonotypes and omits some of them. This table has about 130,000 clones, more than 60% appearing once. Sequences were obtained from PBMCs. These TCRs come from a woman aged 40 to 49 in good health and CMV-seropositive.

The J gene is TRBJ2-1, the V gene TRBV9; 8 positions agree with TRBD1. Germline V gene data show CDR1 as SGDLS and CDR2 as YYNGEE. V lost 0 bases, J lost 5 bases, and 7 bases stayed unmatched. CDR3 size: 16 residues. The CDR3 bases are TGTGCCAGCAGCGTAGCTCGACAGGGGAGAAACAATGAGCAGTTCTTC. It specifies CASSVARQGRNNEQFF.

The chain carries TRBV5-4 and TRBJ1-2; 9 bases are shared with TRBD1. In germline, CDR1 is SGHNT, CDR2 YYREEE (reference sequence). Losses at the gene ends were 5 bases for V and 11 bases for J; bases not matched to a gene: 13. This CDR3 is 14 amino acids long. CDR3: CASRLTGGPRGYTF. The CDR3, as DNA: TGTGCCAGCAGACTGACAGGGGGTCCGAGGGGGTACACCTTC. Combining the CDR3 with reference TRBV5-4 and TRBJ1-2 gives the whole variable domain ETGVTQSPTHLIKTRGQQVTLRCSSQSGHNTVSWYQQALGQGPQFIFQYYREEENGRGNFPPRFSGLQFPNYSSELNVNALELDDSALYLCASRLTGGPRGYTFGSGTRLTVV.

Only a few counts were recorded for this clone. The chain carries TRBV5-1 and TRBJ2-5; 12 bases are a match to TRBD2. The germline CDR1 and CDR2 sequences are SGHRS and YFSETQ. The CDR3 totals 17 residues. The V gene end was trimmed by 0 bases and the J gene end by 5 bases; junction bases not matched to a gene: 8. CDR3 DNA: TGCGCCAGCAGCTTGGCTAGCGGGGGGGCCCTCGCGGAGACCCAGTACTTC. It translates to CASSLASGGALAETQYF.

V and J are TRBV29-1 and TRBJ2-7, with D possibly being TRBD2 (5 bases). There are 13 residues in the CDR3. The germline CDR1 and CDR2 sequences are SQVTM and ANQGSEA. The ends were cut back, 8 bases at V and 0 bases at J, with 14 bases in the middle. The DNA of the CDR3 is TGCAGCTTCAACGGGATGAGCTCCTACGAGCAGTACTTC. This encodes CSFNGMSSYEQYF.

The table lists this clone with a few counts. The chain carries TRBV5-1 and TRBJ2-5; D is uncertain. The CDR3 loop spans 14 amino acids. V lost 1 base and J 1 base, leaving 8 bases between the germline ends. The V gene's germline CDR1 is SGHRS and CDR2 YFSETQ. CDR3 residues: CASSLLGSQETQYF. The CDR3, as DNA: TGCGCCAGCAGCTTGTTGGGCAGCCAAGAGACCCAGTACTTC.

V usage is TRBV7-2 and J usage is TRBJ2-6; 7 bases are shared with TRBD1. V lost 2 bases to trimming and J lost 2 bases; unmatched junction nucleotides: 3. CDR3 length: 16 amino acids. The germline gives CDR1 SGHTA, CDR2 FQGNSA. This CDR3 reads CASSLRQGAGANVLTF. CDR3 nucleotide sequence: TGTGCCAGCAGCTTACGACAGGGAGCTGGGGCCAACGTCCTGACTTTC. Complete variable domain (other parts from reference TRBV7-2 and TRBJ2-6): GAGVSQSPSNKVTEKGKDVELRCDPISGHTALYWYRQSLGQGLEFLIYFQGNSAPDKSGLPSDRFSAERTGGSVSTLTIQRTQQEDSAVYLCASSLRQGAGANVLTFGAGSRLTVL.

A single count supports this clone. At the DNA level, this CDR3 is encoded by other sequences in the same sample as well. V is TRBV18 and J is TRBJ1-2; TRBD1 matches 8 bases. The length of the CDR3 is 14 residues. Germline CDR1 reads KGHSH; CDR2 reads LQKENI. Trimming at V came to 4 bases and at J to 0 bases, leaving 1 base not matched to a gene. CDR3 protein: CASSLGQANYGYTF. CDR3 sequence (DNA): TGTGCCAGCTCACTGGGACAGGCTAACTATGGCTACACCTTC.

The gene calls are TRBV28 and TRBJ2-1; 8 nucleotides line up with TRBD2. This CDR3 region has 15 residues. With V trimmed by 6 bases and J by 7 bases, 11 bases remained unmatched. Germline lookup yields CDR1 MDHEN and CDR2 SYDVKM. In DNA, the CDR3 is TGTGCCAGCAGCCGCCCGGGGGGGGGCCTAAATGAGCAGTTCTTC. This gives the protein CASSRPGGGLNEQFF.

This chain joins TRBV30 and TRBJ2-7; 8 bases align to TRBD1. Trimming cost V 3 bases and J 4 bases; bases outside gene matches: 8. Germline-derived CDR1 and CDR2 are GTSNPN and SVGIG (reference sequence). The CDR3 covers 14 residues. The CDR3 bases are TGTGCCTGGAGACCCCAGGGGGCTCTGTACGAGCAGTACTTC. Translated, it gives CAWRPQGALYEQYF.